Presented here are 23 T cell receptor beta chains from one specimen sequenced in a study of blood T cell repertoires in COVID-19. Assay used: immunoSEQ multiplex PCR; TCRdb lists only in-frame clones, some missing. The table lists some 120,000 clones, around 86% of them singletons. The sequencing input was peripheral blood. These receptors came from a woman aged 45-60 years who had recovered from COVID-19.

CDR3 in amino acids: CASSLDRRTEAFF. Here the CDR3 DNA reads TGCGCCAGCAGCTTGGATAGGAGGACTGAAGCTTTCTTT. The chain joins TRBV5-1 to TRBJ1-1; D remains unclear. Trimming cost V 0 bases and J 5 bases, with 8 bases left between them. The germline CDR1 and CDR2 sequences are SGHRS and YFSETQ. CDR3 length: 13 amino acids.

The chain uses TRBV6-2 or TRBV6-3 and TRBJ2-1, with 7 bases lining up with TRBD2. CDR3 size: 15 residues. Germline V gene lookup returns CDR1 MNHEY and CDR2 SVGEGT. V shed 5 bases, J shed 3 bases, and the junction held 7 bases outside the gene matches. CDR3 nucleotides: TGTGCCAGCAGTACTTGGACTAGGGGCTACAATGAGCAGTTCTTC. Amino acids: CASSTWTRGYNEQFF.

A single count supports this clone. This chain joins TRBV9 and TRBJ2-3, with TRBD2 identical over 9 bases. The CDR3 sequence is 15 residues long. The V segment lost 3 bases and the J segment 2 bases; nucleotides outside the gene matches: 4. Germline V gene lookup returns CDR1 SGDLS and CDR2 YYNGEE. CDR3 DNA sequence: TGTGCCAGCAGCGCCGGCGGGAGGGTCACAGATACGCAGTATTTT. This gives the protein CASSAGGRVTDTQYF.

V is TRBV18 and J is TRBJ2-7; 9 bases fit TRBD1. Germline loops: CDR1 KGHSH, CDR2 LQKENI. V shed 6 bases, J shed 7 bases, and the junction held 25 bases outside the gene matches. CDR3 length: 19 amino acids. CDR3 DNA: TGTGCCAGCTCCCCCCTCGGCGGACAGGGGCGGGGAGGTATGGGGGAGCAGTACTTC. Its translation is CASSPLGGQGRGGMGEQYF.

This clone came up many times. The CDR3 DNA is TGTGCCAGCAGGTCCTCCGGGACTAGCGGAATGTACTTC. Translated: CASRSSGTSGMYF. The chain couples TRBV6-5 to TRBJ2-7, with TRBD2 matching over 11 bases. The CDR3 runs 13 residues. The J segment lost 12 bases and the V segment lost 6 bases, leaving 10 bases of the junction unmatched. CDR1 is MNHEY, CDR2 SVGAGI, per germline.

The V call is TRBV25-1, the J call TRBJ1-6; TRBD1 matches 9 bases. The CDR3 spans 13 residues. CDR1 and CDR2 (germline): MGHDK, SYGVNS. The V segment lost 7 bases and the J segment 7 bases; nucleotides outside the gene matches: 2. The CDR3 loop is CASKGQGNSPLHF. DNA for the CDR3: TGTGCCAGCAAGGGACAGGGAAATTCACCCCTCCACTTT.

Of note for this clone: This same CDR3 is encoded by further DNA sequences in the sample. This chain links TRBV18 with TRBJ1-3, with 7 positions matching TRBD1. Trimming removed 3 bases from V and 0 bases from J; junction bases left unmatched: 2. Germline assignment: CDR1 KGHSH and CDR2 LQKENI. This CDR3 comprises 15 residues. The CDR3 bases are TGTGCCAGCTCACCGCGACAGGGCTCTGGAAACACCATATATTTT. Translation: CASSPRQGSGNTIYF.

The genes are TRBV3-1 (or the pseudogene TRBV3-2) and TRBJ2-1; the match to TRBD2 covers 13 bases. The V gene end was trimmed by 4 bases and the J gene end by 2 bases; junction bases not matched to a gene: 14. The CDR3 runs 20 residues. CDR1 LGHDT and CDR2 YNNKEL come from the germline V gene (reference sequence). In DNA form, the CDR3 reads TGTGCCAGCAGCCCAGAGGGACTAGCGGGGTTTATACTTACCTACAATGAGCAGTTCTTC. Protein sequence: CASSPEGLAGFILTYNEQFF.

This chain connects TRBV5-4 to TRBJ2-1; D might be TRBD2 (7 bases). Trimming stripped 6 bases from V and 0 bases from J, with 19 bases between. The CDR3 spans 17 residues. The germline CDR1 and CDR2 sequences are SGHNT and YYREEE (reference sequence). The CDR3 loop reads CASTSAGRGFSYNEQFF. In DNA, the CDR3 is TGTGCCAGCACCTCCGCGGGGAGGGGGTTCTCCTACAATGAGCAGTTCTTC.

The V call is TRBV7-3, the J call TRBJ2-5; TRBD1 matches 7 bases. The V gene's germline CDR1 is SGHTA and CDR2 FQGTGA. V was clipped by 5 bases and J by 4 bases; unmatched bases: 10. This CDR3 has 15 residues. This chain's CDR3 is CASSHRGMLGETQYF. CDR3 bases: TGTGCCAGCAGCCACAGGGGCATGTTGGGAGAGACCCAGTACTTC.

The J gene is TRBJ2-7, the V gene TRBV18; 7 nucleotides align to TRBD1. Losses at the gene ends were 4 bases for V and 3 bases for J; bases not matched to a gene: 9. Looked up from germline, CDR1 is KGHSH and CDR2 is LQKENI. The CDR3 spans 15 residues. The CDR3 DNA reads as TGTGCCAGCTCACAAGAACAGGGGAACGGCTACGAGCAGTACTTC. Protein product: CASSQEQGNGYEQYF. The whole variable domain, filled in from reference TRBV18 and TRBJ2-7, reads NAGVMQNPRHLVRRRGQEARLRCSPMKGHSHVYWYRQLPEEGLKFMVYLQKENIIDESGMPKERFSAEFPKEGPSILRIQQVVRGDSAAYFCASSQEQGNGYEQYFGPGTRLTVT.

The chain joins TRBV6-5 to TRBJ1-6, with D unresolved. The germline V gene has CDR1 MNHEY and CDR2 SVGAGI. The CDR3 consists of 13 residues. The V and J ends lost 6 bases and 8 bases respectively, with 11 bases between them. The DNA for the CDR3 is TGTGCCAGCAGCCGCGAGGCAGATTCACCCCTCCACTTT. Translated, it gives CASSREADSPLHF.

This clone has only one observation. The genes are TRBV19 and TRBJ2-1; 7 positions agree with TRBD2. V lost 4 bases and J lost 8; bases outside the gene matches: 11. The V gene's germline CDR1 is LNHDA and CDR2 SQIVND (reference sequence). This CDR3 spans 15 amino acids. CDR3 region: CASSTPAGSDDEQFF. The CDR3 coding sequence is TGTGCCAGTAGTACGCCAGCGGGATCCGACGATGAGCAGTTCTTC. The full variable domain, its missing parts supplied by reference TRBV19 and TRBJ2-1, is DGGITQSPKYLFRKEGQNVTLSCEQNLNHDAMYWYRQDPGQGLRLIYYSQIVNDFQKGDIAEGYSVSREKKESFPLTVTSAQKNPTAFYLCASSTPAGSDDEQFFGPGTRLTVL.

In DNA, the CDR3 is TGTGCCAGCAATCGGGGGGGCTACGACGAGCAGTACTTC. Its translation is CASNRGGYDEQYF. This chain connects TRBV12-3 or TRBV12-4 to TRBJ2-7, with 8 nucleotides matching TRBD2. CDR3 size: 13 residues. V lost 7 bases, J lost 5 bases, and 7 bases stayed unmatched.

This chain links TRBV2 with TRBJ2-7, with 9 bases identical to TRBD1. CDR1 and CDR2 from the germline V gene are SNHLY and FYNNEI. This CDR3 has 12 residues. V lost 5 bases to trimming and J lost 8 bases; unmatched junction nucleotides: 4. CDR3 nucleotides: TGTGCCAGCAGTCAAGACAGGGGGAAGCAGTACTTC. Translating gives CASSQDRGKQYF.

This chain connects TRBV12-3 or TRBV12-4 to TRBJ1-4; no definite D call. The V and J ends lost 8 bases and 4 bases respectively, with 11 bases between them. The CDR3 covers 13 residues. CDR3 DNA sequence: TGTGCCAGCCGTTGGAGGTATAATGAAAAACTGTTTTTT. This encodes CASRWRYNEKLFF.

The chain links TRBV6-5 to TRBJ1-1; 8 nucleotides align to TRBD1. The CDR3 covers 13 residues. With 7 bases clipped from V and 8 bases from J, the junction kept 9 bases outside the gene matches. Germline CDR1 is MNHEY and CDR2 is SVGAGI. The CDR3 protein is CASIQGVGLEAFF. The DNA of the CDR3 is TGTGCCAGCATACAGGGGGTGGGCTTAGAAGCTTTCTTT.

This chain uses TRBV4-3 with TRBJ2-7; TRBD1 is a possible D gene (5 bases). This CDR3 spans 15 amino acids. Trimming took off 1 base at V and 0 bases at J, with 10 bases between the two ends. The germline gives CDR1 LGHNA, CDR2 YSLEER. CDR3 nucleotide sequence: TGCGCCAGCAGCCAAGCCCGACAGAGCTCCTACGAGCAGTACTTC. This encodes CASSQARQSSYEQYF.

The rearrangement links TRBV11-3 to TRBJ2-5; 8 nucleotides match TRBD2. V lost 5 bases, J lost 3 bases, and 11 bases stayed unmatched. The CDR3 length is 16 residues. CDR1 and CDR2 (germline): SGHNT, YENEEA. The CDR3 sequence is CASSLKWGGRKETQYF. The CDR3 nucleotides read TGTGCCAGCAGCCTAAAATGGGGCGGGAGGAAAGAGACCCAGTACTTC.

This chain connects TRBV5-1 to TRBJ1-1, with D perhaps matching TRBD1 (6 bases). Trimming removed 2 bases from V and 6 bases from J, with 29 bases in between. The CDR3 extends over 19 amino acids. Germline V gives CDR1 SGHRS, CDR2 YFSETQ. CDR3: CASSFVGGFGVTGSAEAFF. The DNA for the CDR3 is TGCGCCAGCAGCTTTGTGGGTGGATTCGGAGTCACAGGGAGTGCTGAAGCTTTCTTT.

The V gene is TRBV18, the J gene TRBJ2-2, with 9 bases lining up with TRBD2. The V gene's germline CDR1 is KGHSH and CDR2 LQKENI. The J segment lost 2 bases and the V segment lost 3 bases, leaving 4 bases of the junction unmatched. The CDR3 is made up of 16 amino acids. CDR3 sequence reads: CASSPRLAENTGELFF. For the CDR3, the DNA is TGTGCCAGCTCACCGAGACTAGCGGAAAACACCGGGGAGCTGTTTTTT.

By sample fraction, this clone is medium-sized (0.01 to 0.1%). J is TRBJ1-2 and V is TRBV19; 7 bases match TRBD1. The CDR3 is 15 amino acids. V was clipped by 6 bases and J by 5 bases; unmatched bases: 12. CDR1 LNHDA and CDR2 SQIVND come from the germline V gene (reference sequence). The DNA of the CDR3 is TGTGCCAGTAGCCCTCCGGGACAGACTATATATGGCTACACCTTC. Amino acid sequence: CASSPPGQTIYGYTF.

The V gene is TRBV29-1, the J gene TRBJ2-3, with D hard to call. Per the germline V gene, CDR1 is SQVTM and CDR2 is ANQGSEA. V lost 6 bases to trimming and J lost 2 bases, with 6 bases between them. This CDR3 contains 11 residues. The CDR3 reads CSVGSTDTQYF. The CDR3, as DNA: TGCAGCGTCGGGTCCACAGATACGCAGTATTTT.